These 2 T cell receptor beta chains were sequenced from one sample in a study of Ad26.COV2.S vaccination and SARS-CoV-2 variants. TCRdb keeps only in-frame clones here, not all; method: immunoSEQ multiplex PCR. The sample comprises about 180,000 clones, roughly nine tenths of which are singletons, and less than 6% rests with the top ten. The source was peripheral blood, collected after recovery from COVID-19. The receptors originated from a human donor who had recovered from COVID-19.

V and J are TRBV29-1 and TRBJ1-2, with TRBD1 as a possible D gene (6 bases). Germline CDR1 SQVTM, CDR2 ANQGSEA. The CDR3 totals 14 residues. V lost 1 base, J lost 7 bases, and 16 bases lay in between. Here the CDR3 DNA reads TGCAGCGTTGAAGTTACAGGGTTGGGCGTTGGCTACACCTTC. Translation gives CSVEVTGLGVGYTF.

This rearrangement joins TRBV6-5 to TRBJ1-3, with D possibly being TRBD1 (5 bases). This CDR3 spans 14 amino acids. Germline lookup yields CDR1 MNHEY and CDR2 SVGAGI. The V gene lost 7 bases and the J gene lost 0 bases, with 10 bases spanning the gap. CDR3 DNA sequence: TGTGCCAGCAATCCAGGGTTCTCTGGAAACACCATATATTTT. Protein: CASNPGFSGNTIYF.